This entry lists 12 T cell receptor beta chains sequenced from one sample in a study of T cell responses to AZD1222 COVID-19 vaccine. Some clones are missing from TCRdb's copy, which holds only in-frame ones; the method was immunoSEQ multiplex PCR. The sample yields around 170,000 clones, 80% to 95% seen once. The source material was peripheral blood, sampled 28 days after the second AZD1222 dose. These receptors came from an adult who received the AZD1222 COVID-19 vaccine.

This clone was recorded once. The rearrangement links TRBV7-6 to TRBJ1-5; D is possibly TRBD1 (5 bases). Trimming pared 0 bases from V and 4 bases from J, leaving 7 bases between. CDR3 length equals 14 residues. Germline values: CDR1 SGHVS, CDR2 FNYEAQ. The CDR3 loop is CASSLAGDNQPQHF. The CDR3 DNA reads as TGTGCCAGCAGCTTAGCAGGGGATAATCAGCCCCAGCATTTT. Full variable domain (missing parts from reference TRBV7-6 and TRBJ1-5): GAGVSQSPRYKVTKRGQDVALRCDPISGHVSLYWYRQALGQGPEFLTYFNYEAQQDKSGLPNDRFSAERPEGSISTLTIQRTEQRDSAMYRCASSLAGDNQPQHFGDGTRLSIL.

The chain combines TRBV5-1 with TRBJ1-1; D is unclear. The V gene's germline CDR1 is SGHRS and CDR2 YFSETQ. The germline V and J ends were trimmed by 0 bases and 2 bases, with 11 bases remaining between them. The CDR3 is 15 residues long. The CDR3 DNA reads as TGCGCCAGCAGCTTGGACCCGGGGTCTAACACTGAAGCTTTCTTT. The encoded protein is CASSLDPGSNTEAFF. Based on the CDR3 plus reference TRBV5-1 and TRBJ1-1, the full variable domain is KAGVTQTPRYLIKTRGQQVTLSCSPISGHRSVSWYQQTPGQGLQFLFEYFSETQRNKGNFPGRFSGRQFSNSRSEMNVSTLELGDSALYLCASSLDPGSNTEAFFGQGTRLTVV.

The chain links TRBV30 to TRBJ2-7; a weak D match, TRBD1 (6 bases). V was pared by 3 bases and J by 6 bases, with 9 bases between. Per germline, CDR1 GTSNPN and CDR2 SVGIG (reference sequence). CDR3 size: 11 residues. The CDR3 protein is CAWRQGSEQYF. The CDR3 DNA sequence: TGTGCCTGGAGACAGGGCAGCGAGCAGTACTTC.

This sequence joins TRBV2 and TRBJ2-7; D tentatively reads TRBD1 or TRBD2 (5 bases each). The CDR3 sequence is 17 residues long. CDR1 and CDR2 (germline): SNHLY, FYNNEI. Trimming shortened V by 0 bases and J by 4 bases, and 19 bases separated the two germline ends. The CDR3 reads CASSEALPRGRIYEQYF. The DNA of the CDR3 is TGTGCCAGCAGTGAAGCGCTTCCGAGGGGAAGGATTTACGAGCAGTACTTC.

The chain has TRBV6-2 or TRBV6-3 and TRBJ2-1, with 8 bases that match TRBD1. The CDR3 covers 16 residues. In germline, CDR1 is MNHEY, CDR2 SVGEGT. With V trimmed by 4 bases and J by 8 bases, 13 bases remained unmatched. CDR3 sequence: CASSLTSRDRIDEQFF. The CDR3 DNA is TGTGCCAGCAGTTTAACCTCCCGGGACAGGATTGATGAGCAGTTCTTC.

The V and J genes are TRBV6-6 and TRBJ2-1, with D tentatively TRBD2 (6 bases). Germline values: CDR1 MNHNY, CDR2 SVGAGI (reference sequence). The V gene lost 5 bases and the J gene lost 10 bases, with 12 bases spanning the gap. The CDR3 extends over 12 amino acids. The CDR3 DNA reads as TGTGCCAGCAGTATCCGGGGGTTAGAGCAGTTCTTC. Its translation is CASSIRGLEQFF.

This chain uses TRBV6-2 or TRBV6-3 with TRBJ2-1; 10 nucleotides align to TRBD2. The CDR3 is made up of 19 amino acids. V trimming: 6 bases; J trimming: 0 bases; junction bases outside the gene matches: 14. CDR1 is MNHEY, CDR2 SVGEGT, per germline. The CDR3 spells CASSPGLAGAVSSYNEQFF. CDR3 sequence (DNA): TGTGCCAGCAGCCCCGGGCTAGCGGGGGCCGTAAGCTCCTACAATGAGCAGTTCTTC.

The gene calls are TRBV29-1 and TRBJ2-1; D remains unclear. CDR3 length: 14 amino acids. Germline V lookup: CDR1 SQVTM, CDR2 ANQGSEA. Trimming took 6 bases from V and 10 from J, leaving 22 bases between them. The CDR3 region has the DNA TGCAGCGTACGGTTAGAGTCAGTATTTGTAGAGCAGTTCTTC. Protein: CSVRLESVFVEQFF.

This clone was recorded once. The V and J genes are TRBV3-1 (or the pseudogene TRBV3-2) and TRBJ2-7, with D possibly matching TRBD1 (5 bases). In germline, CDR1 is LGHDT, CDR2 YNNKEL (reference sequence). V was shortened by 1 base and J by 2 bases, with 9 bases between the two germline ends. The CDR3 has 14 amino acids. The CDR3 bases are TGTGCCAGCAGCCAAGTGGCCAGGGCCTACGAGCAGTACTTC. This sequence encodes CASSQVARAYEQYF.

This clone was seen a few times. The chain is built from TRBV6-5 and TRBJ1-2; D may be TRBD1 (6 bases). In germline, CDR1 is MNHEY, CDR2 SVGAGI. There are 15 residues in the CDR3. The V gene lost 3 bases and the J gene lost 3 bases, with 14 bases spanning the gap. The CDR3 region has the DNA TGTGCCAGCAGTTATGAGGTACAGGGTCACTATGGCTACACCTTC. Its protein product is CASSYEVQGHYGYTF.

The rearrangement links TRBV6-6 to TRBJ1-5, with a weak D call TRBD1 (5 bases). Germline V CDR1 and CDR2: MNHNY, SVGAGI (reference sequence). With 6 bases removed from V and 2 bases from J, the gap between germline ends came to 14 bases. The CDR3 is 15 amino acids. This chain's CDR3 is CASSTAEGGNQPQHF. CDR3 DNA sequence: TGTGCCAGCAGCACCGCCGAAGGGGGCAATCAGCCCCAGCATTTT.

The rearrangement joins TRBV2 to TRBJ1-4, with D possibly being TRBD1 (6 bases). CDR1 is SNHLY, CDR2 FYNNEI, per germline. This CDR3 spans 15 amino acids. Trimming removed 6 bases at V and 8 bases at J, with 19 bases between. In DNA, the CDR3 is TGTGCCAGCAGGGCCCAGACAGGAGGTGGCGAAAAACTGTTTTTT. This translates into CASRAQTGGGEKLFF.